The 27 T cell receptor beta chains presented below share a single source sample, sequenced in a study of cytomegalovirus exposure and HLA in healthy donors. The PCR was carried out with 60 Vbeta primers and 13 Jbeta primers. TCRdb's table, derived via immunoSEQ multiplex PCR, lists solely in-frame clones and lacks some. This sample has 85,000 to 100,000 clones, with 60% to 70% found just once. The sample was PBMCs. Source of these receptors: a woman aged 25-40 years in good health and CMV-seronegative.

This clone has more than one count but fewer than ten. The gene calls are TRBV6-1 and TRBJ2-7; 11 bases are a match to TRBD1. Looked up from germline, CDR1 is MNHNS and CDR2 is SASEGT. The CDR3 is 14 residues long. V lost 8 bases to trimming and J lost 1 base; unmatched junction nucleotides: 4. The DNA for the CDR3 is TGTGCCAGCCTGGACAGGGGGCTATCCTACGAGCAGTACTTC. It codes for CASLDRGLSYEQYF.

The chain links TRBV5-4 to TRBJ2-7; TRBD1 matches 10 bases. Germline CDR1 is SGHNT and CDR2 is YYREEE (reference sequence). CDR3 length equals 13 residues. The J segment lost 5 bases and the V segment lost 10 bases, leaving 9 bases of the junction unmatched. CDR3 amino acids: CAGGDRGFHEQYF. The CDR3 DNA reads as TGTGCCGGCGGGGACAGGGGTTTCCACGAGCAGTACTTC.

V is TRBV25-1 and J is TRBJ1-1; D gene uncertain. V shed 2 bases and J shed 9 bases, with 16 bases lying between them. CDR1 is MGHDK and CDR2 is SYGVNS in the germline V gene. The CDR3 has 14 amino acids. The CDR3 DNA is TGTGCCAGCAGTGAAGTTTCAGGTAGGAATAAAGCTTTCTTT. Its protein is CASSEVSGRNKAFF.

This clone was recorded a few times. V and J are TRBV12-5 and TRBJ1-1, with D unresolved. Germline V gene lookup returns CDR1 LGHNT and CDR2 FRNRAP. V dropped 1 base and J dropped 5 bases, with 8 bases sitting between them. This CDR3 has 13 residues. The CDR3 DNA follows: TGTGCTAGTGGTTTGGGGAGTAGGACTGAAGCTTTCTTT. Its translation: CASGLGSRTEAFF. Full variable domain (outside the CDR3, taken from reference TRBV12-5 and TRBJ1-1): DARVTQTPRHKVTEMGQEVTMRCQPILGHNTVFWYRQTMMQGLELLAYFRNRAPLDDSGMPKDRFSAEMPDATLATLKIQPSEPRDSAVYFCASGLGSRTEAFFGQGTRLTVV.

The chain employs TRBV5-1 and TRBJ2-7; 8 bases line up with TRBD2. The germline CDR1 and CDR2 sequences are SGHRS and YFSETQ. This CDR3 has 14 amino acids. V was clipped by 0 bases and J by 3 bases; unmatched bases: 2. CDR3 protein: CASSLDGRGYEQYF. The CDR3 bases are TGCGCCAGCAGCTTGGACGGGAGGGGCTACGAGCAGTACTTC.

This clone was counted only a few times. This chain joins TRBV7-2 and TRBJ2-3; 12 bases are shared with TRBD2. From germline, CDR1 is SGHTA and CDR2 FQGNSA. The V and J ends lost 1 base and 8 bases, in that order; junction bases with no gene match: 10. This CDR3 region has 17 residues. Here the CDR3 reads CASSLVALAGGPGTQYF. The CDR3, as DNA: TGTGCCAGCAGCTTAGTAGCGCTAGCGGGAGGGCCAGGTACGCAGTATTTT.

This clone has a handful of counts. CDR3 loop: CASGTGSNTEAFF. Here the CDR3 DNA reads TGTGCCAGCGGGACAGGATCAAACACTGAAGCTTTCTTT. The chain recombines TRBV6-5 with TRBJ1-1; 8 positions match TRBD1. Trimming at V came to 8 bases and at J to 2 bases, leaving 4 bases not matched to a gene. CDR1 is MNHEY and CDR2 is SVGAGI in the germline V gene. The CDR3 contains 13 residues.

CDR3 in DNA: TGTGCCAGCAGCCTGAGGGGGGGGACTGAAGCTTTCTTT. Translation gives CASSLRGGTEAFF. The V call is TRBV6-5, the J call TRBJ1-1, with D possibly being TRBD1 (6 bases). Trimming removed 6 bases at V and 5 bases at J, with 13 bases between. Germline V gene sequence: CDR1 MNHEY, CDR2 SVGAGI. The CDR3 is 13 amino acids.

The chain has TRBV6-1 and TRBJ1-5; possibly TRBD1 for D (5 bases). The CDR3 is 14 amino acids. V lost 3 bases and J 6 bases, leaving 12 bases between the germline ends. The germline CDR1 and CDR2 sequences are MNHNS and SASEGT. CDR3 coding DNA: TGTGCCAGCAGTGAGCAGGGTGGGCCTCAGCCCCAGCATTTT. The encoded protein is CASSEQGGPQPQHF.

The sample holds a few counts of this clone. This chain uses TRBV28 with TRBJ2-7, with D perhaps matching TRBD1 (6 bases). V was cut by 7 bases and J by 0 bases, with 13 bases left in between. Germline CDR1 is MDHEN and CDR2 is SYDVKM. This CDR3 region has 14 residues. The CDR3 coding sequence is TGTGCCAGCAAGCAGACAGGCAGCTCCTACGAGCAGTACTTC. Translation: CASKQTGSSYEQYF.

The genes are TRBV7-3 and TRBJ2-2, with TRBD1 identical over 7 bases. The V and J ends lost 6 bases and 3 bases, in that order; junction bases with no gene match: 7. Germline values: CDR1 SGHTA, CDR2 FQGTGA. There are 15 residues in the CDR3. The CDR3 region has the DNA TGTGCCAGCAGTTATGCAGGGGGTTACACCGGGGAGCTGTTTTTT. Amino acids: CASSYAGGYTGELFF.

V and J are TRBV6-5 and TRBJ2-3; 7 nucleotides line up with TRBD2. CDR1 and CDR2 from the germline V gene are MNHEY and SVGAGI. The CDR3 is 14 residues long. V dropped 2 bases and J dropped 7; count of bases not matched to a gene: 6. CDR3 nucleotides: TGTGCCAGCAGTTACGGGGAGGGCAGGAATACGCAGTATTTT. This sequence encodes CASSYGEGRNTQYF.

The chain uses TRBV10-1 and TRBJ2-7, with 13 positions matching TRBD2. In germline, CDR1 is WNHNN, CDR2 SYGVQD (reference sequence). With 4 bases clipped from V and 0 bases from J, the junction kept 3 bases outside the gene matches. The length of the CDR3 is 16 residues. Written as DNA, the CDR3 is TGCGCCAGCAGTGGGACTAGCGGGGGCTTCTCCTACGAGCAGTACTTC. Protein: CASSGTSGGFSYEQYF.

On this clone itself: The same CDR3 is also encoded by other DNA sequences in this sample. The chain's CDR3 is CASSWGPGTSGSSYEQYF. The CDR3 DNA is TGCGCCAGCAGCTGGGGACCAGGGACTAGCGGGAGCTCCTACGAGCAGTACTTC. The chain is built from TRBV5-1 and TRBJ2-7, with 14 bases fitting TRBD2. V dropped 3 bases and J dropped 0; count of bases not matched to a gene: 8. Per the germline V gene, CDR1 is SGHRS and CDR2 is YFSETQ. The CDR3 covers 18 residues.

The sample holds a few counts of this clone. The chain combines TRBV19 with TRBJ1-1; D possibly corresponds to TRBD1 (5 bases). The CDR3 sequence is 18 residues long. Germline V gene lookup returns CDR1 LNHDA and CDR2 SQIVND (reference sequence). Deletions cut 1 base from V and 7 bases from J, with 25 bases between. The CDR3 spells CASSIGAQNSNRRGEAFF. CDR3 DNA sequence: TGTGCCAGTAGTATAGGGGCCCAGAACAGCAACCGAAGGGGTGAAGCTTTCTTT.

CDR3 amino acids: CASSLGGVAGGKGETQYF. The CDR3 region has the DNA TGTGCCAGCAGCTTGGGAGGTGTAGCGGGGGGTAAGGGCGAGACCCAGTACTTC. The chain couples TRBV5-5 to TRBJ2-5, with 10 bases identical to TRBD2. The CDR3 consists of 18 residues. Germline V gene sequence: CDR1 SGHKS, CDR2 YYEKEE (reference sequence). V lost 0 bases and J lost 5; bases outside the gene matches: 13. Using reference TRBV5-5 and TRBJ2-5 for the parts outside the CDR3, the full variable domain is DAGVTQSPTHLIKTRGQQVTLRCSPISGHKSVSWYQQVLGQGPQFIFQYYEKEERGRGNFPDRFSARQFPNYSSELNVNALLLGDSALYLCASSLGGVAGGKGETQYFGPGTRLLVL.

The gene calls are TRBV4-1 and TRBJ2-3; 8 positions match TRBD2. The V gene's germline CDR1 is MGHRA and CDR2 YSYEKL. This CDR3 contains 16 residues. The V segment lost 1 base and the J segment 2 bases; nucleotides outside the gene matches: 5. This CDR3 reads CASSQGSSGPTDTQYF. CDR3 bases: TGCGCCAGCAGCCAAGGATCTAGCGGGCCCACAGATACGCAGTATTTT.

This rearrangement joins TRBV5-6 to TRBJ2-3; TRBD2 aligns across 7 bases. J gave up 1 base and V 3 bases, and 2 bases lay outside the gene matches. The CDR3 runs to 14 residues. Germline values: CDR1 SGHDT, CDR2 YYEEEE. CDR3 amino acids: CASSSGRGTDTQYF. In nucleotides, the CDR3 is TGTGCCAGCAGCTCAGGGAGGGGCACAGATACGCAGTATTTT.

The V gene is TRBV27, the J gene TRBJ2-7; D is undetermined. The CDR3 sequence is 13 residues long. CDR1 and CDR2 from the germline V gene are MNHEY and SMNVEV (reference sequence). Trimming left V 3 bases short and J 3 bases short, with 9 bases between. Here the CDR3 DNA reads TGTGCCAGCAGTTTGAACAGCCTCTACGAGCAGTACTTC. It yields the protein CASSLNSLYEQYF.

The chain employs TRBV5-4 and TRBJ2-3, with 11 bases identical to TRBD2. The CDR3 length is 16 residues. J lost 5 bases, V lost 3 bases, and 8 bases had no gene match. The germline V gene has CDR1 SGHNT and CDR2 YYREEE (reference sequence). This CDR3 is CASSSRSGRAKDTQYF. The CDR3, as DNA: TGTGCCAGCAGCTCCCGTAGCGGGAGGGCCAAAGATACGCAGTATTTT.

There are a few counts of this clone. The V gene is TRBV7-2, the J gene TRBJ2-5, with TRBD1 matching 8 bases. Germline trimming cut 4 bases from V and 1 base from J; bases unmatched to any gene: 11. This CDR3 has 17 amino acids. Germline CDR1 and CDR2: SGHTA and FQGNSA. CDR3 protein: CASSSRDRLLFQETQYF. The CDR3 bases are TGTGCCAGCAGCTCCCGGGACAGGCTGTTGTTCCAAGAGACCCAGTACTTC. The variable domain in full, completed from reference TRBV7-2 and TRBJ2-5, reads GAGVSQSPSNKVTEKGKDVELRCDPISGHTALYWYRQSLGQGLEFLIYFQGNSAPDKSGLPSDRFSAERTGGSVSTLTIQRTQQEDSAVYLCASSSRDRLLFQETQYFGPGTRLLVL.

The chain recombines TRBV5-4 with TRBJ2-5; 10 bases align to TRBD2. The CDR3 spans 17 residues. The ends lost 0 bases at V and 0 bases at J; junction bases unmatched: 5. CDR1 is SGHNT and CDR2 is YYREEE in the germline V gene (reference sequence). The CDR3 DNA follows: TGTGCCAGCAGCTTGGTTAGCGGGAGGACGAACCAAGAGACCCAGTACTTC. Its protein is CASSLVSGRTNQETQYF. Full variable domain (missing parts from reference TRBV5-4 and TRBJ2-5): ETGVTQSPTHLIKTRGQQVTLRCSSQSGHNTVSWYQQALGQGPQFIFQYYREEENGRGNFPPRFSGLQFPNYSSELNVNALELDDSALYLCASSLVSGRTNQETQYFGPGTRLLVL.

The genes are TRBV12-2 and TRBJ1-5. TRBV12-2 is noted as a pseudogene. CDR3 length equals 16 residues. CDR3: CASRLVWGESNQPQHF. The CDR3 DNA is TGTGCAAGTCGCTTAGTCTGGGGGGAGAGCAATCAGCCCCAGCATTTT.

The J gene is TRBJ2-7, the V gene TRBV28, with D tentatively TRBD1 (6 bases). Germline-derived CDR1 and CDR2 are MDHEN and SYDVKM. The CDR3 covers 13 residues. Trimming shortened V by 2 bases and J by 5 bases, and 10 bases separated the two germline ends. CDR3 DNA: TGTGCCAGCAGTTTAGACAGGATGCACGAGCAGTACTTC. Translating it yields CASSLDRMHEQYF. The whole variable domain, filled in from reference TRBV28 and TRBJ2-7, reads DVKVTQSSRYLVKRTGEKVFLECVQDMDHENMFWYRQDPGLGLRLIYFSYDVKMKEKGDIPEGYSVSREKKERFSLILESASTNQTSMYLCASSLDRMHEQYFGPGTRLTVT.

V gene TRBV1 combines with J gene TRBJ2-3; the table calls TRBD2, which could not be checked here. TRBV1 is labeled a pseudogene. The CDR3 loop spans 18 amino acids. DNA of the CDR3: TGCACCAGCAGCCAAGCTAAGATAGCGGGGGGAAGCACAGATACGCAGTATTTT. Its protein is CTSSQAKIAGGSTDTQYF.

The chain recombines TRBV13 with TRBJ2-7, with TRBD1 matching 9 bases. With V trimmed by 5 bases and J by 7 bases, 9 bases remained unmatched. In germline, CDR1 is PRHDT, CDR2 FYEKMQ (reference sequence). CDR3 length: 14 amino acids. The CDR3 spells CASSKRQGVGEQYF. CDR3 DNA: TGTGCCAGCAGCAAAAGACAGGGGGTCGGGGAGCAGTACTTC.

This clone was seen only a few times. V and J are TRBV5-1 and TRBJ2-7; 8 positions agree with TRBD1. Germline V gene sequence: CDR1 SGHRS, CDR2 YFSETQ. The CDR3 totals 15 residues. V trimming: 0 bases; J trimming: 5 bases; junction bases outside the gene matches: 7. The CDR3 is CASSLGIRTGNEQYF. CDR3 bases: TGCGCCAGCAGCTTGGGTATAAGGACAGGGAACGAGCAGTACTTC.